Described below is a single T cell receptor (beta chain) sequence and its context. CDR3 length: 15 residues. Trimming cost V 6 bases and J 6 bases, with 17 bases left between them. Germline loops: CDR1 MGHDK, CDR2 SYGVNS. Authors' data handling: The assay estimated nucleated cells by amplifying reference gene primers. Using immunoSEQ multiplex PCR, the repertoire was profiled, and TCRdb retains in-frame clones only, with some absent. That table furnishes V, J and clone size, whereas the DNA furnished D and trimming. This sample carries 200,000 to 250,000 clones, about 82% of them seen once, and the ten largest clones take about 10%. This sample was included in a study of blood T cell repertoires in COVID-19. Study-level background: The samples span acute and convalescent COVID-19 from the United States, Italy and Spain. From T cells, B-cell-depleted T cells, or PBMCs came the material, which was cDNA or gDNA.

The sequence was obtained from a woman older than 75 with acute or convalescent COVID-19. The rearrangement links TRBV25-1 to TRBJ2-2; possible D gene TRBD1, 6 bases. Sequenced: peripheral blood. The chain's CDR3 is CASSFGTSKAGELFF. The CDR3 nucleotides read TGTGCCAGCAGCTTCGGGACATCAAAGGCCGGGGAGCTGTTTTTT. The full variable domain, in which reference TRBV25-1 and TRBJ2-2 provide the parts outside the CDR3, is EADIYQTPRYLVIGTGKKITLECSQTMGHDKMYWYQQDPGMELHLIHYSYGVNSTEKGDLSSESTVSRIRTEHFPLTLESARPSHTSQYLCASSFGTSKAGELFFGEGSRLTVL.